This TCR beta chain originates from a study of blood T cell repertoires in COVID-19. Original processing methods: Amplification from reference gene primers served as the basis for estimated nucleated cell counts. Profiled with immunoSEQ multiplex PCR; TCRdb holds only in-frame clones, not every one. That table furnishes V, J and clone size, whereas the DNA furnished D and trimming. The table records some 270,000 clones, 80% to 90% of them present only once. Germline CDR1 reads LGHDT; CDR2 reads YNNKEL (reference sequence). Trimming removed 4 bases at V and 6 bases at J, with 13 bases between. The CDR3 runs to 15 residues.

The chain has TRBV3-1 (or the pseudogene TRBV3-2) and TRBJ1-6, with no clear D. Input material: peripheral blood. This clonotype was sampled from a man aged 30 to 45 with acute or convalescent COVID-19. The CDR3 DNA is TGTGCCAGCAGCCGCGGCGCCCGGGGTAATTCACCCCTCCACTTT. Amino acids: CASSRGARGNSPLHF.